One and the same sample provided the 18 T cell receptor beta chains below, sequenced in a study of human T cells and chemical hapten exposure. TCRdb re-called the RACE reads through MiXCR, storing one row per CDR3 protein. Of 150,000 to 200,000 distinct CDR3 sequences in the sample, around a quarter were seen once. Described time point: patch test 3, about 24 weeks after DPC sensitization. Specified treatment: therapeutic diphenylcyclopropenone sensitization with weekly scalp DPC. The sample here was whole blood, taken in connection with sensitization to the hapten diphenylcyclopropenone (DPC). These receptors all stem from a woman in her 40s with alopecia areata. Some clones in this sample may be carry-over from other donors' samples.

The rearrangement links TRBV29-1 to TRBJ2-7; tentatively, D is TRBD1 (8 bases). CDR3 length: 12 residues. Germline V gives CDR1 SQVTM, CDR2 ANQGSEA. The V end was cut by 5 bases, the J end by 4 bases, with 12 bases between. CDR3 nucleotide sequence: TGCAGCGTTACACAGGGGGGGTACGAGCAGTACTTC. Its translation: CSVTQGGYEQYF.

Comments on this clonotype: The junction departs from the called germline gene at one end, perhaps through a read error. V usage is TRBV5-1 and J usage is TRBJ2-3; TRBD2 aligns across 7 bases. The CDR3 totals 14 residues. The germline V gene encodes CDR1 SGHRS and CDR2 YFSETQ. CDR3 sequence reads: CTSSLGGSADTQYF. DNA for the CDR3: TGCACCAGCAGCTTGGGCGGGAGCGCAGATACGCAGTATTTT.

V and J are TRBV6-5 and TRBJ2-1; 13 bases are a match to TRBD2. From germline, CDR1 is MNHEY and CDR2 SVGAGI. This CDR3 spans 15 amino acids. V shed 6 bases, J shed 10 bases, and the junction held 9 bases outside the gene matches. The CDR3 DNA sequence: TGTGCCAGCAGCCCGGGGACTAGCGGGGACCGGGAGCAGTTCTTC. Protein: CASSPGTSGDREQFF.

This rearrangement joins TRBV6-1 to TRBJ1-2; the match to TRBD1 covers 7 bases. Unmatched junction bases numbered 8, after V lost 7 bases and J lost 6 bases. This CDR3 has 13 residues. Germline V lookup: CDR1 MNHNS, CDR2 SASEGT. CDR3: CASIPDRRDGYTF. CDR3 sequence (DNA): TGTGCCAGCATCCCGGACAGGAGGGATGGCTACACCTTC.

This clonotype was found many times. The chain carries TRBV4-2 and TRBJ2-3; TRBD2 matches at 8 bases. V gave up 1 base and J gave up 2 bases; unmatched junction bases: 8. This CDR3 has 17 amino acids. The V gene's germline CDR1 is LGHNA and CDR2 YNFKEQ. CDR3 residues: CASSQADRAGVTDTQYF. CDR3 nucleotides: TGTGCCAGCAGCCAAGCCGATCGAGCGGGGGTCACAGATACGCAGTATTTT.

This chain's CDR3 is CSVRDRPESAEAFF. CDR3 nucleotides: TGCAGCGTGAGGGACAGACCTGAGTCGGCTGAAGCTTTCTTT. The chain is built from TRBV29-1 and TRBJ1-1; TRBD1 matches 7 bases. Looked up from germline, CDR1 is SQVTM and CDR2 is ANQGSEA. J lost 6 bases, V lost 6 bases, and 13 bases had no gene match. CDR3 length equals 14 residues.

This clonotype was found a few times. This chain links TRBV12-3 or TRBV12-4 with TRBJ2-7; D perhaps matches TRBD1 (5 bases). The V end lost 3 bases, the J end lost 3 bases, and 9 bases lay between the germline ends. CDR3 size: 13 residues. The CDR3 DNA follows: TGTGCCAGCAGTTTCAGGGCGTTCTACGAGCAGTACTTC. Encoded protein: CASSFRAFYEQYF.

In its sample, this clonotype was seen many times. The rearrangement links TRBV20-1 to TRBJ2-1, with 8 bases that match TRBD1. With 7 bases clipped from V and 4 bases from J, the junction kept 6 bases outside the gene matches. Germline CDR1 DFQATT, CDR2 SNEGSKA (reference sequence). CDR3 length equals 13 residues. CDR3 region: CSVDRGHYNEQFF. CDR3 DNA: TGCAGTGTCGACAGGGGACATTACAATGAGCAGTTCTTC.

This clonotype turned up a few times. J is TRBJ1-5 and V is TRBV27; 9 bases match TRBD1. CDR1 is MNHEY and CDR2 is SMNVEV in the germline V gene (reference sequence). The CDR3 extends over 14 amino acids. Losses at the gene ends were 8 bases for V and 5 bases for J; bases not matched to a gene: 7. DNA for the CDR3: TGTGCCAGCGGTAACAGGGGGCTTGATCAGCCCCAGCATTTT. Protein product: CASGNRGLDQPQHF.

To note about this clonotype: The junction does not match germline at one end; this may be a read error. The chain recombines TRBV10-3 with TRBJ1-1, with 8 bases fitting TRBD1. The CDR3 sequence is 13 residues long. Germline CDR1 reads ENHRY; CDR2 reads SYGVKD. For the CDR3, the DNA is TGTGCCGTCAGGGACAGGCCGAACACTGAAGCTTTCTTT. It is translated as CAVRDRPNTEAFF.

The chain recombines TRBV5-1 with TRBJ2-2; TRBD2 agrees at 7 bases. This CDR3 spans 15 amino acids. The germline V gene encodes CDR1 SGHRS and CDR2 YFSETQ. V dropped 4 bases and J dropped 3; count of bases not matched to a gene: 6. CDR3 coding DNA: TGCGCCAGCAGCCCGGGACTAACATACACCGGGGAGCTGTTTTTT. This codes for CASSPGLTYTGELFF. Variable domain in full (rest from reference TRBV5-1 and TRBJ2-2): KAGVTQTPRYLIKTRGQQVTLSCSPISGHRSVSWYQQTPGQGLQFLFEYFSETQRNKGNFPGRFSGRQFSNSRSEMNVSTLELGDSALYLCASSPGLTYTGELFFGEGSRLTVL.

V and J are TRBV10-3 and TRBJ1-4, with 8 bases lining up with TRBD1. Looked up from germline, CDR1 is ENHRY and CDR2 is SYGVKD. The CDR3 covers 14 residues. Trimming cost V 6 bases and J 8 bases; bases outside gene matches: 8. The CDR3 spells CAISPQGVQEKLFF. Written as DNA, the CDR3 is TGTGCCATCAGCCCACAGGGGGTACAGGAAAAACTGTTTTTT.

About this clonotype itself: At one end, the junction sequence differs from germline, possibly due to a read error. This rearrangement joins TRBV29-1 to TRBJ2-7; weak D call: TRBD1 (5 bases). The CDR3 consists of 11 residues. Germline V gives CDR1 SQVTM, CDR2 ANQGSEA. This CDR3 reads CSVGVSYERYF. In DNA form, the CDR3 reads TGCAGCGTAGGGGTAAGCTACGAGCGGTACTTC.

The genes are TRBV20-1 and TRBJ1-5; D perhaps matches TRBD1 (6 bases). CDR3 size: 14 residues. Germline lookup yields CDR1 DFQATT and CDR2 SNEGSKA (reference sequence). With 4 bases removed from V and 6 bases from J, the gap between germline ends came to 16 bases. CDR3 in amino acids: CSATGGQRGQPQHF. The DNA for the CDR3 is TGCAGTGCTACGGGCGGACAGCGGGGTCAGCCCCAGCATTTT.

The chain combines TRBV5-1 with TRBJ2-2, with TRBD1 matching over 9 bases. The CDR3 is 15 amino acids. Germline-derived CDR1 and CDR2 are SGHRS and YFSETQ. V gave up 3 bases and J gave up 4 bases; unmatched junction bases: 4. The CDR3 reads CASSSGDRVTGELFF. CDR3 in DNA: TGCGCCAGCAGCTCGGGGGACAGGGTCACCGGGGAGCTGTTTTTT.

In this sample, this clonotype turned up a few times. The chain couples TRBV6-4 to TRBJ2-2; D is undetermined. Germline values: CDR1 MRHNA, CDR2 SNTAGT. CDR3 length: 13 amino acids. The V end was cut by 2 bases, the J end by 4 bases, with 5 bases between. CDR3 sequence: CASSDRSTGELFF. The DNA of the CDR3 is TGTGCCAGCAGTGACCGATCCACCGGGGAGCTGTTTTTT.

The V gene is TRBV10-3, the J gene TRBJ2-3; the match to TRBD2 covers 8 bases. CDR1 is ENHRY, CDR2 SYGVKD, per germline. V was clipped by 2 bases and J by 3 bases; unmatched bases: 4. This CDR3 comprises 15 residues. The CDR3: CAISERGGRTDTQYF. The CDR3 DNA is TGTGCCATCAGTGAGCGCGGCGGGAGGACAGATACGCAGTATTTT.

The V and J genes are TRBV11-2 and TRBJ1-5, with 7 nucleotides matching TRBD1. The CDR3 consists of 15 residues. The germline gives CDR1 SGHAT, CDR2 FQNNGV. V lost 2 bases, J lost 3 bases, and 4 bases stayed unmatched. CDR3 nucleotides: TGTGCCAGCAGCTTATTGACAGGGCCCAATCAGCCCCAGCATTTT. Translating gives CASSLLTGPNQPQHF.